Each of the 3 T cell receptor beta chains below was sequenced from the same sample in a study of CD8+CD57+ T cells in acquired aplastic anemia (dated by TCRdb to the late 2010s). The patients picked for sequencing were ones in whom flow cytometry had shown an expansion of CD8+CD57+ cells. TCRdb lists the instrument as Illumina HiSeq 2000. Profiling of TCR beta VDJ combinations and CDR3 sequences used genomic DNA as the template. TCRdb passed the public sequencing reads through fastp at Q25 and MiXCR, retaining productive beta sequences. Each CDR3 protein gets just one entry, which takes the most common genes and DNA from the rows behind it. The sample data list around 430,000 distinct CDR3 sequences, and approximately 32% of these were observed just once. The ten largest clones take up around 0.82% of the sample. The specimen sequenced was sorted CD4+, CD8+, or CD8+CD57+ T cells (not recorded which) from PBMCs. These receptors all stem from a human donor with aplastic anemia.

Ten or more counts support this clonotype. J is TRBJ1-1 and V is TRBV15, with TRBD1 matching 8 bases. The CDR3 loop spans 16 amino acids. Germline V gene lookup returns CDR1 LNHNV and CDR2 YYDKDF (reference sequence). Trimming cost V 2 bases and J 8 bases; bases outside gene matches: 13. The CDR3 reads CATSRRPRGRMSEAFF. CDR3 bases: TGTGCCACCAGCAGACGACCCAGGGGGCGAATGTCAGAAGCTTTCTTT.

This clonotype was found many times. The chain is built from TRBV29-1 and TRBJ2-3, with D uncertain. This CDR3 has 11 residues. The V gene's germline CDR1 is SQVTM and CDR2 ANQGSEA. With 6 bases removed from V and 0 bases from J, the gap between germline ends came to 4 bases. Written as DNA, the CDR3 is TGCAGCGTGGTCAGCACAGATACGCAGTATTTT. Translation: CSVVSTDTQYF.

This clonotype was recorded at least ten times. The chain carries TRBV20-1 and TRBJ2-1; D remains unclear. The ends were cut back, 3 bases at V and 6 bases at J, with 6 bases in the middle. Germline V lookup: CDR1 DFQATT, CDR2 SNEGSKA (reference sequence). The CDR3 covers 11 residues. The CDR3 region has the DNA TGCAGTGCTAGTCCTGGCAATGAGCAGTTCTTC. Translating it yields CSASPGNEQFF.